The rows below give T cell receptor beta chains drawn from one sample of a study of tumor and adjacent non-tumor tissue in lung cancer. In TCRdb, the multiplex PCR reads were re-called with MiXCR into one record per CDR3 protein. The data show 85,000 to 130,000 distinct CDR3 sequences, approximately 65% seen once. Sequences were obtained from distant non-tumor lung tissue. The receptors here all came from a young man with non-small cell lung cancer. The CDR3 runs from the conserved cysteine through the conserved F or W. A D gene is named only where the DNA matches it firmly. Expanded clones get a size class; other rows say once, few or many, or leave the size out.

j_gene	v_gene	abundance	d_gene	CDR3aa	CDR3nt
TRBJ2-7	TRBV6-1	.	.	CASGQYEQYF	TGTGCTAGCGGACAGTACGAGCAGTACTTC
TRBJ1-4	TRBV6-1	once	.	CRTYTNEKLFF	TGTCGCACTTACACCAATGAAAAACTGTTTTTT
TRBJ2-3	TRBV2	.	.	CASSSDDTQYF	TGTGCCAGCAGCTCAGACGATACGCAGTATTTT
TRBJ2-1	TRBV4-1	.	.	CASTLEPELSEQFF	TGCGCCAGCACTCTAGAGCCAGAGCTCAGTGAGCAGTTCTTC
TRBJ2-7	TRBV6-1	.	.	CASSDAQAYEQYF	TGTGCCAGCAGTGATGCTCAGGCCTACGAGCAGTACTTC
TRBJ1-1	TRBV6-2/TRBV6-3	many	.	CASTPYGGPKDTEAFF	TGTGCCAGCACCCCCTATGGGGGTCCAAAGGACACTGAAGCTTTCTTT
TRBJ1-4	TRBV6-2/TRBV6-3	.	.	CASRRREAEELFF	TGTGCCAGCCGCCGGCGGGAGGCCGAAGAACTGTTTTTT
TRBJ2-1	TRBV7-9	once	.	CASSLTLTGNEQFF	TGTGCCAGCAGCTTAACCCTTACAGGAAATGAGCAGTTCTTC
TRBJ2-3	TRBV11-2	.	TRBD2	CASSLGGLAGTDTQYF	TGTGCCAGCAGCTTAGGAGGACTAGCGGGCACAGATACGCAGTATTTT
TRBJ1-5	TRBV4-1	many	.	CASSPPRGEGNQPQHF	TGCGCCAGCAGCCCTCCCCGGGGGGAGGGCAATCAGCCCCAGCATTTT
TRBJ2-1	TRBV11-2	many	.	CASSVSPFQNEQFF	TGTGCCAGCAGCGTGAGTCCCTTCCAAAATGAGCAGTTCTTC
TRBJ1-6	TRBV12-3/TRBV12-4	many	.	CASSLDRNSPLHF	TGTGCCAGCAGTTTAGACAGAAATTCACCCCTCCACTTT
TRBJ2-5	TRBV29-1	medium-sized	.	CSVSDGAQETQYF	TGCAGCGTTTCGGACGGCGCACAAGAGACCCAGTACTTC
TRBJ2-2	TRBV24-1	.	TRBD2	CATSANSGDGELFF	TGTGCCACCAGTGCCAATAGCGGGGACGGGGAGCTGTTTTTT
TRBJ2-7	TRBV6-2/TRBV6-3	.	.	CASNRRGSYEQYF	TGTGCCAGCAACAGGCGGGGATCCTACGAGCAGTACTTC
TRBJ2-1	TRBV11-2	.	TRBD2	CANGIILAGIDEQFF	TGTGCCAACGGCATAATCCTAGCGGGGATTGATGAGCAGTTCTTC
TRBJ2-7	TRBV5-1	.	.	CASSLAVGISYEQYF	TGCGCCAGCAGCTTGGCCGTGGGGATCTCCTACGAGCAGTACTTC
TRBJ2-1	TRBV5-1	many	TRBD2	CASSTGRYDEQFF	TGCGCCAGCAGTACCGGGAGGTATGATGAGCAGTTCTTC
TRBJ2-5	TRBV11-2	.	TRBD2	CTSSSSGTSGETQYF	TGTACCAGCAGCTCTAGCGGGACTAGCGGGGAGACCCAGTACTTC
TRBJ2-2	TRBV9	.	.	CASSADRPGELFF	TGTGCCAGCAGCGCAGACCGCCCCGGGGAGCTGTTTTTT
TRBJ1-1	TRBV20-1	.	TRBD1	CRVWVRGNTEAFF	TGCAGAGTATGGGTCAGGGGGAACACTGAAGCCTTCTTT
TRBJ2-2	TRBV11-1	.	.	CVSSPSPQGTGGLCF	TGTGTCAGCAGCCCAAGCCCACAGGGGACCGGGGGGCTGTGTTTT
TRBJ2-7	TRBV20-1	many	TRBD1	CSAPIPGQPYEQYF	TGCAGTGCTCCAATTCCGGGACAGCCCTACGAGCAGTACTTC
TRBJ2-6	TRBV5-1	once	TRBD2	CASGPGPASGSSGANVLTF	TGCGCCAGCGGCCCCGGTCCCGCTAGCGGGAGCTCCGGGGCCAACGTCCTGACTTTC
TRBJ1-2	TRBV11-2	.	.	CASSATANYGYTF	TGCGCCAGCAGCGCTACAGCTAACTATGGCTACACCTTC
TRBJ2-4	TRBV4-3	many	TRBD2	CASSQEGLAENIQYF	TGCGCCAGCAGCCAAGAGGGACTAGCGGAAAACATTCAGTACTTC
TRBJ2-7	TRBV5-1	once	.	CASILDGRTAEQYF	TGTGCCAGCATCTTGGATGGCAGGACCGCAGAGCAGTACTTC
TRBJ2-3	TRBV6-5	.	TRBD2	CASGALGGATTDTQYF	TGTGCCAGCGGTGCCCTCGGGGGGGCCACGACAGATACGCAGTATTTT
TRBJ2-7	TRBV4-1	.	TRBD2	CTSSQDLAGGPVDEQYF	TGCACTAGCAGCCAAGACTTAGCGGGAGGGCCTGTTGACGAGCAGTACTTC
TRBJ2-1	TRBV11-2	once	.	CASSSVVSRTDEQFF	TGTGCCAGCAGCTCAGTGGTTAGCCGGACGGATGAGCAGTTCTTC
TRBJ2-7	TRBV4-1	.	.	CTSSQGETGCTYEQYF	TGCACCAGCAGCCAAGGTGAGACGGGATGTACGTACGAGCAGTACTTC
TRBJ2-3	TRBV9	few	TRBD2	CASSALLAGSTDTQYF	TGTGCCAGCAGCGCCTTACTAGCGGGGAGCACAGATACGCAGTATTTT
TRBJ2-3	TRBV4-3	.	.	CASSLGVSGDTDMQYF	TGCGCCAGCAGCCTAGGGGTGAGCGGGGACACAGATATGCAGTATTTT
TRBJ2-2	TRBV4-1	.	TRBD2	CASSLGTSGSTGELFF	TGCGCCAGCAGCCTAGGGACTAGCGGGAGCACTGGGGAGCTGTTTTTT
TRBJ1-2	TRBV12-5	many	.	CASGSRGDYGYTF	TGTGCTAGTGGTTCGCGGGGGGACTATGGCTACACCTTC
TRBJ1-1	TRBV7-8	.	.	CASSLNNETFF	TGTGCCAGCAGCTTAAATAATGAAACTTTCTTT
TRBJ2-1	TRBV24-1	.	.	CATSDFNRNDEQFF	TGTGCCACCAGTGATTTCAACCGGAACGATGAGCAGTTCTTC
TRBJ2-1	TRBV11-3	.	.	CASSLGDRYIEQFF	TGTGCCAGTAGCTTAGGAGACAGGTACATTGAGCAGTTCTTC
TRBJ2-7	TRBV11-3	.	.	CANSLGGGDTYEQYF	TGTGCCAACAGCTTAGGGGGGGGTGACACCTACGAGCAGTACTTC
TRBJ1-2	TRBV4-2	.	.	CANGQEVAGQCDYTF	TGTGCCAACGGCCAGGAAGTGGCAGGGCAATGCGACTACACCTTC
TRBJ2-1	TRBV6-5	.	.	CASSYNPSKRDTVTYNEQFF	TGTGCCAGCAGTTACAACCCCTCGAAGAGGGACACGGTAACATACAATGAGCAGTTCTTC
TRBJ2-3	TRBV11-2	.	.	CASSLVDSIDTQYF	TGTGCTAGCAGCTTAGTGGATAGCATAGATACGCAGTATTTT
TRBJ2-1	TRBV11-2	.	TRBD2	CASSLILAGIYEQFF	TGTGCCAGCAGCCTAATCCTAGCGGGGATATATGAGCAGTTCTTC